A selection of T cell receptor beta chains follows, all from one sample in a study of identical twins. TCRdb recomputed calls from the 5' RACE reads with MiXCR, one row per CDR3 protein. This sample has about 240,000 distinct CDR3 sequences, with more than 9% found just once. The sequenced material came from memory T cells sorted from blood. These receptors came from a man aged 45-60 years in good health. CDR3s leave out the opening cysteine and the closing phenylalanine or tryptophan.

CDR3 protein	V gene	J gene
ASGTMGVNEQF	TRBV13	TRBJ2-1
ASTRTSGGAGYEQY	TRBV7-2	TRBJ2-7
ATSEGDEQF	TRBV15	TRBJ2-1
ASRGQLNYGYT	TRBV27	TRBJ1-2
ASSSLTTTGTQY	TRBV7-9	TRBJ2-5
ASSQILGTGAGEQY	TRBV28	TRBJ2-7
ASSRRSYRGRLEETQY	TRBV11-2	TRBJ2-5
ASSFDRGAYEQY	TRBV7-2	TRBJ2-7
ASSLLRSELSTEAF	TRBV11-2	TRBJ1-1
ASTGDTEAF	TRBV7-9	TRBJ1-1
ATSDTWGGRSSYNEQF	TRBV24-1	TRBJ2-1
ASSDSRTHYEQY	TRBV5-1	TRBJ2-7